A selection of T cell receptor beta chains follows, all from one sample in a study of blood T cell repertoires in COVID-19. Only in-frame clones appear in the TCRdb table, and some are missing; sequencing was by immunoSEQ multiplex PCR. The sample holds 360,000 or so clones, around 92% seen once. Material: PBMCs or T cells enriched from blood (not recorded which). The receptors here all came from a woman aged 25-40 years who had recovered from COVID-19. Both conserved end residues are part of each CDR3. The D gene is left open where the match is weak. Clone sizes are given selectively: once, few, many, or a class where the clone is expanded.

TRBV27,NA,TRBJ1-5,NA,TGTGCCAGCAGTCCACCTGGACAGCCAACCGATCAGCCCCAGCATTTT,CASSPPGQPTDQPQHF
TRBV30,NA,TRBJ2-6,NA,TGTGCCTGCCCTCGAGGGGGGGGTATCTCTGGGGCCAACGTCCTGACTTTC,CACPRGGGISGANVLTF
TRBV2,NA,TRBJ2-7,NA,TGTGCCAGCAGGACAGACTCCTACGAGCAGTACTTC,CASRTDSYEQYF
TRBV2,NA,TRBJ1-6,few,TGTGCCAGCAGGTTAAATTCACCCCTCCACTTT,CASRLNSPLHF
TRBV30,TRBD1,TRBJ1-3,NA,TGTGCCTGGGCCCCCTGGGGGACAGAAGCAGCTGGAAACACCATATATTTT,CAWAPWGTEAAGNTIYF
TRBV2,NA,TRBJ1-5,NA,TGTGCCAGCACTCTGGTGCAGGTCAATCAGCCCCAGCATTTT,CASTLVQVNQPQHF
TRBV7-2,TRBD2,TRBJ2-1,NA,TGTGCCAGCAGCTTAGCCCCGAGCCCCAGACTAGCGGGGTACTACAATGAGCAGTTCTTC,CASSLAPSPRLAGYYNEQFF
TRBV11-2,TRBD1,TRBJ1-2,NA,TGTGCCAGCAGCAAACAGGGGGCGGGTGGCTACACCTTC,CASSKQGAGGYTF
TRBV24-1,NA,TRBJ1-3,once,TGTGCCACCAGTGAGGCCGGGATGGGCACCATATATTTT,CATSEAGMGTIYF
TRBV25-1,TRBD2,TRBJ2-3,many,TGTGCCAGCAGTGAATCAAGCGGGGGGCCCACAGATACGCAGTATTTT,CASSESSGGPTDTQYF
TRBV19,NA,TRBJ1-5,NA,TGTGCCAGTAGTATAGTGGGAGTTGCCGACAATCAGCCCCAGCATTTT,CASSIVGVADNQPQHF
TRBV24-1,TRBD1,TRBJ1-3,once,TGTGCCACCAGCGGCAACGGGACAGGGTTTAGGAGTGGAAACACCATATATTTT,CATSGNGTGFRSGNTIYF
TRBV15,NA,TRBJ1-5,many,TGTGCCACCAGCAGAGATTGGAGGGGACAGCCCCAGCATTTT,CATSRDWRGQPQHF
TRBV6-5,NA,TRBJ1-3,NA,TGTGCCAGCAGTTACTCGAGAGACACCATATATTTT,CASSYSRDTIYF
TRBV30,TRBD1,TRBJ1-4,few,TGTGCCTGGAGCCTAGCGACAGGGGGCGATGAAAAACTGTTTTTT,CAWSLATGGDEKLFF
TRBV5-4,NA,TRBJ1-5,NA,TGTGCCAGCAGCTTCCAGGGGAATCAGCCCCAGCATTTT,CASSFQGNQPQHF
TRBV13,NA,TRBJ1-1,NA,TGTGCCAGCAGCCCTGGAGAGACAGCGAACACTGAAGCTTTCTTT,CASSPGETANTEAFF
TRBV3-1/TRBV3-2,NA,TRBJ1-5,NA,TGTGCCGCGGGGGGAGACATTGGTGGTCAGCCCCAGCATTTT,CAAGGDIGGQPQHF
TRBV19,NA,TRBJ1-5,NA,TGTGCCAGTAGTATCGTAGGGGTGCACAATCAGCCCCAGCATTTT,CASSIVGVHNQPQHF
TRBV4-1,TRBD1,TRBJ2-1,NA,TGCGCCAGCAGCCAAGACAGGGGGTACAATGAGCAGTTCTTC,CASSQDRGYNEQFF
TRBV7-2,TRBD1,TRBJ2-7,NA,TGTGCCAGCAGCTTAGTCCCGGGACAGGGTTATCCCGAGCAGTACTTC,CASSLVPGQGYPEQYF
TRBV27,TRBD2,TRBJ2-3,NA,TGTGCCAGCAGTCGGACTAGCGGGACTAGCACAGATACGCAGTATTTT,CASSRTSGTSTDTQYF
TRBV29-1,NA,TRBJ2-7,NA,TGCAGCGTTAGAACTGACAGCCGAGCCTACGAGCAGTACTTC,CSVRTDSRAYEQYF
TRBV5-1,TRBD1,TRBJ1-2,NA,TGCGCCAGCAGCGAGGGGGCAGGGGGTCCGGTCGGCTACACCTTC,CASSEGAGGPVGYTF
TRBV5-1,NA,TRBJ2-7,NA,TGCGCCAGCAGCTTGTTTAGGCGGTCCTACGAGCAGTACTTC,CASSLFRRSYEQYF
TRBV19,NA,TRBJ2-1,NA,TGTGCCAGTAGTATAGAGGGGCGAAATGAGCAGTTCTTC,CASSIEGRNEQFF
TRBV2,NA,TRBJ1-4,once,TGTGCCAGCAGTCTTGGAGGAATTAATGAAAAACTGTTTTTT,CASSLGGINEKLFF
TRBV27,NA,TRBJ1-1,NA,TGTGCCAGCAGCCCCCATCGGGAGGGTAACACTGAAGCTTTCTTT,CASSPHREGNTEAFF